Sequencing of this TCR beta chain was carried out in a study of T cell changes during pregnancy in multiple sclerosis. Sequencing was performed with immunoSEQ multiplex PCR; in TCRdb, only in-frame clones are kept and a portion is missing. The data hold about 64,000 clones, with about 96% observed a single time. The specimen comprised CD8+ T cells from peripheral blood mononuclear cells, sampled after pregnancy. The receptor was isolated from a female donor with multiple sclerosis, enrolled in a pregnancy study.

In DNA, the CDR3 is TGTGCCACCAGCAGAGATCTTACGGGACTCTTAGCCTACGAGCAGTACTTC. Translation gives CATSRDLTGLLAYEQYF. The chain employs TRBV15 and TRBJ2-7, with a weak D call TRBD2 (6 bases). CDR1 and CDR2 from the germline V gene are LNHNV and YYDKDF (reference sequence). V was shortened by 0 bases and J by 2 bases, with 17 bases between the two germline ends. The CDR3 covers 17 residues.